A selection of T cell receptor beta chains follows, all from one sample in a study of brain T cells in children with intractable seizures. Measured with immunoSEQ multiplex PCR; TCRdb has only the in-frame clones, and not every one. Among around 340,000 clones listed, approximately 93% were seen once. The input for sequencing was peripheral blood, taken 4 to 5 months after surgery. Source of these receptors: a boy in the first two years of life with tuberous sclerosis and intractable seizures. CDR3s include the opening cysteine and the closing phenylalanine or tryptophan. The order of the fields is CDR3 protein, CDR3 DNA, clone size, J gene, V gene, D gene. The D gene is left open where the match is weak. Some rows mark clone size as missing; the rest say once, few, many or name a class of expanded clone.

CDR3: CASRSGSAYEQYF
DNA: TGTGCCAGCAGATCAGGTAGTGCCTACGAGCAGTACTTC
size: NA
J: TRBJ2-7
V: TRBV12-3/TRBV12-4
D: NA

CDR3: CASSPPWAGTEAFF
DNA: TGTGCCAGCAGCCCTCCGTGGGCAGGGACTGAAGCTTTCTTT
size: NA
J: TRBJ1-1
V: TRBV14
D: NA

CDR3: CSAPGGGMTGVPYNEQFF
DNA: TGCAGCGCCCCGGGAGGGGGAATGACGGGAGTGCCCTACAATGAGCAGTTCTTC
size: NA
J: TRBJ2-1
V: TRBV29-1
D: TRBD2

CDR3: CASSYSSGQGAGAFF
DNA: TGTGCCAGCAGTTACTCGTCGGGACAGGGGGCCGGGGCTTTCTTT
size: NA
J: TRBJ1-1
V: TRBV6-2/TRBV6-3
D: TRBD1

CDR3: CAWIPRDRGHNEQFF
DNA: TGTGCCTGGATCCCCCGGGACAGGGGACACAATGAGCAGTTCTTC
size: NA
J: TRBJ2-1
V: TRBV30
D: TRBD1

CDR3: CASSRQGSDGELFF
DNA: TGTGCCAGCAGTCGACAGGGTTCCGACGGGGAGCTGTTTTTT
size: NA
J: TRBJ2-2
V: TRBV28
D: TRBD1

CDR3: CATSRDGIAGGRRDTQYF
DNA: TGTGCCACCAGCAGAGATGGGATAGCGGGAGGCCGTAGAGATACGCAGTATTTT
size: NA
J: TRBJ2-3
V: TRBV15
D: TRBD2

CDR3: CASSRMGQGIYEQYF
DNA: TGTGCCAGCAGCCGGATGGGACAGGGGATCTACGAGCAGTACTTC
size: once
J: TRBJ2-7
V: TRBV14
D: TRBD1

CDR3: CASSLGTLLFF
DNA: TGTGCCAGCAGCTTAGGAACGTTGCTTTTCTTC
size: NA
J: TRBJ2-1
V: TRBV5-5
D: NA

CDR3: CASSFGTGEGNTIYF
DNA: TGTGCCAGCTCCTTCGGGACAGGGGAAGGAAACACCATATATTTT
size: NA
J: TRBJ1-3
V: TRBV18
D: TRBD1

CDR3: CASSPVASYEQYF
DNA: TGCGCCAGCAGCCCGGTGGCCTCCTACGAGCAGTACTTC
size: NA
J: TRBJ2-7
V: TRBV5-1
D: NA

CDR3: CASSLPGLAGGPDTQYF
DNA: TGTGCCAGCAGCTTACCGGGACTAGCGGGGGGGCCAGATACGCAGTATTTT
size: NA
J: TRBJ2-3
V: TRBV7-6
D: TRBD2

CDR3: CASSLARGSTDTQYF
DNA: TGTGCCAGCAGCTTAGCCCGCGGGTCCACAGATACGCAGTATTTT
size: NA
J: TRBJ2-3
V: TRBV7-2
D: NA

CDR3: CASSLGGHFTDTQYF
DNA: TGTGCCAGCTCTTTAGGGGGGCACTTCACAGATACGCAGTATTTT
size: NA
J: TRBJ2-3
V: TRBV7-3
D: NA

CDR3: CASSFQGPLDGYTF
DNA: TGTGCCAGCAGTTTCCAGGGTCCTTTGGATGGCTACACCTTC
size: NA
J: TRBJ1-2
V: TRBV28
D: NA

CDR3: CSARDVETQYF
DNA: TGCAGTGCTAGAGATGTGGAGACCCAGTACTTC
size: once
J: TRBJ2-5
V: TRBV20-1
D: NA

CDR3: CASSAELAGAYNEQFF
DNA: TGTGCCAGCAGTGCAGAACTAGCGGGGGCTTACAATGAGCAGTTCTTC
size: NA
J: TRBJ2-1
V: TRBV6-1
D: TRBD2

CDR3: CASSTGLPTYEQYF
DNA: TGTGCCAGCAGCACGGGACTGCCGACCTACGAGCAGTACTTC
size: few
J: TRBJ2-7
V: TRBV11-2
D: NA

CDR3: CSASRSGRAANEQFF
DNA: TGCAGTGCTAGTCGTAGCGGGAGGGCGGCCAATGAGCAGTTCTTC
size: NA
J: TRBJ2-1
V: TRBV20-1
D: TRBD2

CDR3: CASSQIGANNSPLHF
DNA: TGCGCCAGCAGCCAAATAGGGGCAAATAATTCACCCCTCCACTTT
size: NA
J: TRBJ1-6
V: TRBV4-1
D: NA

CDR3: CASSLIWGQSDTQYF
DNA: TGTGCCAGCAGCTTAATCTGGGGGCAGTCGGATACGCAGTATTTT
size: NA
J: TRBJ2-3
V: TRBV7-2
D: NA

CDR3: CASSRRREGTGELFF
DNA: TGTGCCAGCAGCCGAAGACGGGAAGGGACCGGGGAGCTGTTTTTT
size: NA
J: TRBJ2-2
V: TRBV3-1/TRBV3-2
D: NA

CDR3: CASSLTGGGTDTQYF
DNA: TGTGCTAGCAGCTTGACGGGGGGGGGCACAGATACGCAGTATTTT
size: NA
J: TRBJ2-3
V: TRBV7-7
D: TRBD2

CDR3: CASRQGQPQHF
DNA: TGTGCCAGCAGGCAGGGTCAGCCCCAGCATTTT
size: NA
J: TRBJ1-5
V: TRBV2
D: NA

CDR3: CASTTQGRLDTQYF
DNA: TGTGCCAGCACCACACAAGGGCGCTTAGATACGCAGTATTTT
size: NA
J: TRBJ2-3
V: TRBV14
D: NA

CDR3: CASSLDLGRTHYGYTF
DNA: TGTGCCAGCAGCTTAGATCTCGGCAGGACCCACTATGGCTACACCTTC
size: NA
J: TRBJ1-2
V: TRBV7-2
D: NA

CDR3: CASSLSTGEETQYF
DNA: TGTGCCAGCAGTTTATCGACAGGGGAAGAGACCCAGTACTTC
size: NA
J: TRBJ2-5
V: TRBV27
D: TRBD1

CDR3: CATSGQSETQYF
DNA: TGTGCCACCAGTGGACAGTCGGAGACCCAGTACTTC
size: NA
J: TRBJ2-5
V: TRBV24-1
D: NA

CDR3: CASSLSGGSNTGELFF
DNA: TGTGCCAGCAGCTTATCGGGGGGTTCGAACACCGGGGAGCTGTTTTTT
size: NA
J: TRBJ2-2
V: TRBV7-9
D: TRBD2

CDR3: CASSQTDKAYLTDTQYF
DNA: TGCGCCAGCAGCCAAACTGACAAGGCTTACCTCACAGATACGCAGTATTTT
size: NA
J: TRBJ2-3
V: TRBV5-1
D: NA

CDR3: CSAGGGAPNEKLFF
DNA: TGCAGCGCAGGAGGAGGGGCCCCAAATGAAAAACTGTTTTTT
size: NA
J: TRBJ1-4
V: TRBV29-1
D: NA